Sequencing of this TCR beta chain was carried out in a study of T cell clonality in common variable immunodeficiency. Findings of the study overall: Shared TCRbeta clones were fewer between CVID subjects than controls. Common variable immunodeficiency TCR beta sequences reportedly had fewer deletions and N-nucleotide insertions. Compared with healthy controls, CVID subjects showed increased TCRbeta clonality, mostly in about a third.

CDR1 and CDR2 from the germline V gene are KGHSH and LQKENI. CDR3 length equals 15 residues. V lost 4 bases and J lost 1, with 13 bases in between. Concerning this clone itself: Its antigen is unidentified. Read data end 3 residues before the CDR3 end; the end is taken from the germline J gene.

Control and CVID samples contributed equal amounts of genomic DNA. Clones were read by immunoSEQ multiplex PCR, and TCRdb kept only the in-frame ones, dropping some. This sample includes roughly 34,000 clones with no singletons; its ten biggest clones take up approximately 3%. The chain uses TRBV18 and TRBJ1-1, with D perhaps matching TRBD1 (6 bases). The origin of this receptor is a person aged 18 to 75 in good health. The sequenced sample was peripheral blood mononuclear cells. CDR3 loop: CASSQGGTPNTEAFF. Incomplete CDR3 DNA: TGTGCCAGCTCACAGGGGGGGACACCGAACACTGAA.